The 26 T cell receptor beta chains in this list originate from one sample, sequenced in a study of blood T cell repertoires in COVID-19. The data were produced by immunoSEQ multiplex PCR, yet TCRdb's version contains in-frame clones alone and is incomplete. The sample includes more than 200,000 clones, roughly 88% of them seen just once. Sequenced: peripheral blood. Receptors were obtained from a woman aged 40 to 55 who had recovered from COVID-19.

The V call is TRBV7-9, the J call TRBJ1-6; D is unclear. CDR3 size: 14 residues. Germline V lookup: CDR1 SEHNR, CDR2 FQNEAQ (reference sequence). Trimming took 1 base from V and 5 from J, leaving 6 bases between them. The CDR3 reads CASSLERDNSPLHF. DNA of the CDR3: TGTGCCAGCAGCTTAGAACGGGATAATTCACCCCTCCACTTT.

This clone was detected once. The chain couples TRBV3-1 (or the pseudogene TRBV3-2) to TRBJ2-7; D is ambiguous. V was pared by 1 base and J by 4 bases, with 8 bases between. This CDR3 is 13 amino acids long. Germline-derived CDR1 and CDR2 are LGHDT and YNNKEL (reference sequence). This CDR3 is CASSQVPVYEQYF. DNA of the CDR3: TGTGCCAGCAGCCAAGTTCCGGTGTACGAGCAGTACTTC.

This chain connects TRBV18 to TRBJ1-2; TRBD1 agrees at 8 bases. The V gene's germline CDR1 is KGHSH and CDR2 LQKENI. The V segment lost 3 bases and the J segment 4 bases; nucleotides outside the gene matches: 7. This CDR3 has 15 amino acids. The CDR3 DNA follows: TGTGCCAGCTCACCGCGACAGGGGAGGATCTATGGCTACACCTTC. As protein: CASSPRQGRIYGYTF.

This sequence joins TRBV5-1 and TRBJ1-3; D is perhaps TRBD1 (5 bases). Germline V gives CDR1 SGHRS, CDR2 YFSETQ. This CDR3 region has 14 residues. The germline V and J ends were trimmed by 5 bases and 2 bases, with 11 bases remaining between them. CDR3 sequence reads: CASSPGLTGNTIYF. CDR3 sequence (DNA): TGCGCCAGCAGTCCAGGGTTGACTGGAAACACCATATATTTT.

V usage is TRBV29-1 and J usage is TRBJ1-2; TRBD1 might be the D (6 bases). The CDR3 spans 12 residues. The germline V gene has CDR1 SQVTM and CDR2 ANQGSEA. V lost 7 bases to trimming and J lost 1 base, with 10 bases between them. The CDR3 coding sequence is TGCAGCGCAGGACAGAGTAACTATGGCTACACCTTC. It specifies CSAGQSNYGYTF.

In its sample, this clone was seen once. CDR3 sequence reads: CASSFGQGPPYEQYF. The CDR3 DNA reads as TGTGCCAGCAGCTTCGGACAGGGGCCACCCTACGAGCAGTACTTC. The V gene is TRBV11-3, the J gene TRBJ2-7; TRBD1 aligns across 9 bases. The CDR3 length is 15 residues. The germline V gene encodes CDR1 SGHNT and CDR2 YENEEA. V shed 3 bases, J shed 2 bases, and the junction held 5 bases outside the gene matches.

DNA for the CDR3: TGTGCCAGGCGGGGGGGCAGGGTCCTAAATGAGCAGTTCTTC. The encoded protein is CARRGGRVLNEQFF. V usage is TRBV2 and J usage is TRBJ2-1, with 9 positions matching TRBD2. This CDR3 is 14 amino acids long. CDR1 is SNHLY, CDR2 FYNNEI, per germline. Trimming at V came to 9 bases and at J to 7 bases, leaving 10 bases not matched to a gene.

The chain recombines TRBV6-5 with TRBJ1-2; D remains unclear. Trimming shortened V by 0 bases and J by 6 bases, and 14 bases separated the two germline ends. Per the germline V gene, CDR1 is MNHEY and CDR2 is SVGAGI. The CDR3 has 15 amino acids. The DNA for the CDR3 is TGTGCCAGCAGTTACTCGTATTCAGTCCGAAATGGCTACACCTTC. Protein product: CASSYSYSVRNGYTF.

The rearrangement joins TRBV10-3 to TRBJ1-2; TRBD1 agrees at 9 bases. The CDR3 totals 14 residues. The V gene end was trimmed by 7 bases and the J gene end by 7 bases; junction bases not matched to a gene: 10. The V gene's germline CDR1 is ENHRY and CDR2 SYGVKD. CDR3 nucleotide sequence: TGTGCCATCAACCCGGGACAGGGCTCGCTTGGCTACACCTTC. It is translated as CAINPGQGSLGYTF.

This chain links TRBV3-1 (or the pseudogene TRBV3-2) with TRBJ1-1; D uncertain. V shed 1 base and J shed 0 bases, with 9 bases lying between them. Germline assignment: CDR1 LGHDT and CDR2 YNNKEL (reference sequence). The CDR3 loop spans 15 amino acids. CDR3 sequence (DNA): TGTGCCAGCAGCCAAGTTTCGGGGATGAACACTGAAGCTTTCTTT. It translates to CASSQVSGMNTEAFF.

This chain links TRBV10-2 with TRBJ2-1, with a weak D call TRBD1 (5 bases). The CDR3 length is 16 residues. V was trimmed by 2 bases and J by 6 bases, leaving 17 bases between them. Germline values: CDR1 WSHSY, CDR2 SAAADI. CDR3 DNA: TGCGCCAGCAGTGAGAACATCTGGCAGGGCCGCAATGAGCAGTTCTTC. Translating it yields CASSENIWQGRNEQFF.

In nucleotides, the CDR3 is TGTGCCGCCGGACAATTGAACTATGGCTACACCTTC. Translated, it gives CAAGQLNYGYTF. The V and J genes are TRBV28 and TRBJ1-2, with a possible D match to TRBD1 (5 bases). V lost 11 bases to trimming and J lost 2 bases, with 12 bases between them. Germline values: CDR1 MDHEN, CDR2 SYDVKM. This CDR3 is 12 amino acids long.

The rearrangement links TRBV5-1 to TRBJ2-5; TRBD1 aligns across 9 bases. CDR3 length: 14 amino acids. CDR1 SGHRS and CDR2 YFSETQ come from the germline V gene. V shed 2 bases and J 3 bases; nucleotides not matched to a gene: 2. The CDR3 is CASSLQGAEETQYF. CDR3 coding DNA: TGCGCCAGCAGCTTACAGGGGGCCGAAGAGACCCAGTACTTC.

The CDR3 here is CASSTGTEAFF. Here the CDR3 DNA reads TGCGCCAGCAGTACCGGGACAGAGGCTTTCTTT. The chain recombines TRBV10-2 with TRBJ1-1; 7 nucleotides align to TRBD1. Germline loops: CDR1 WSHSY, CDR2 SAAADI. The length of the CDR3 is 11 residues. With 5 bases clipped from V and 11 bases from J, the junction kept 5 bases outside the gene matches.

The J gene is TRBJ2-6, the V gene TRBV5-4, with 9 nucleotides matching TRBD1. V trimming: 4 bases; J trimming: 2 bases; junction bases outside the gene matches: 7. This CDR3 has 17 amino acids. Germline assignment: CDR1 SGHNT and CDR2 YYREEE (reference sequence). The CDR3 loop is CASSAGDRAAGANVLTF. The DNA for the CDR3 is TGTGCCAGCAGCGCCGGGGACAGGGCTGCTGGGGCCAACGTCCTGACTTTC.

This rearrangement joins TRBV5-6 to TRBJ2-6; TRBD2 is a possible D gene (5 bases). Germline CDR1 is SGHDT and CDR2 is YYEEEE. The germline V and J ends were trimmed by 2 bases and 4 bases, with 7 bases remaining between them. The CDR3 is 14 residues long. The CDR3 DNA follows: TGTGCCAGCAGCTTCGGGGTAGGGGCCAACGTCCTGACTTTC. Its translation: CASSFGVGANVLTF.

This chain joins TRBV28 and TRBJ1-4, with TRBD1 as a possible D gene (6 bases). Deletions cut 3 bases from V and 5 bases from J, with 10 bases between. CDR3 length: 14 amino acids. CDR1 is MDHEN and CDR2 is SYDVKM in the germline V gene. Here the CDR3 reads CASSLYRENEKLFF. For the CDR3, the DNA is TGTGCCAGCAGTTTGTACAGGGAAAATGAAAAACTGTTTTTT.

The chain couples TRBV21-1 to TRBJ2-3; TRBD1 is the table's D call, not checked against the DNA. TRBV21-1 is annotated as a pseudogene. The length of the CDR3 is 14 residues. The CDR3 nucleotides read TGTGCCAGCAGCAACCCGGGTGGGGCCGCTACGCAGTATTTT. The encoded protein is CASSNPGGAATQYF.

The chain has TRBV11-2 and TRBJ2-5; perhaps TRBD1 as D (6 bases). The CDR3 extends over 17 amino acids. Trimming removed 2 bases from V and 1 base from J, with 17 bases in between. The V gene's germline CDR1 is SGHAT and CDR2 FQNNGV. CDR3 sequence: CASSLNFRQDPQETQYF. The CDR3 DNA reads as TGTGCCAGCAGCTTAAATTTTCGACAGGACCCCCAAGAGACCCAGTACTTC.

The chain recombines TRBV6-1 with TRBJ2-5; 8 bases line up with TRBD2. V lost 3 bases to trimming and J lost 2 bases; unmatched junction nucleotides: 5. Looked up from germline, CDR1 is MNHNS and CDR2 is SASEGT. This CDR3 spans 15 amino acids. The CDR3 region has the DNA TGTGCCAGCAGTGAGGAACTAGCGGCACAAGAGACCCAGTACTTC. This encodes CASSEELAAQETQYF.

The V and J genes are TRBV19 and TRBJ1-2; TRBD1 might be the D (5 bases). The CDR3 has 13 amino acids. V lost 4 bases to trimming and J lost 5 bases, with 11 bases between them. Germline-derived CDR1 and CDR2 are LNHDA and SQIVND (reference sequence). CDR3 sequence: CASSTRTTYGYTF. CDR3 nucleotides: TGTGCCAGTAGTACCCGGACAACTTATGGCTACACCTTC.

The V gene is TRBV15, the J gene TRBJ1-1; TRBD1 matches 7 bases. CDR1 and CDR2 (germline): LNHNV, YYDKDF (reference sequence). There are 13 residues in the CDR3. V trimming: 6 bases; J trimming: 3 bases; junction bases outside the gene matches: 4. CDR3 sequence reads: CATRQGKDTEAFF. DNA of the CDR3: TGTGCCACCAGACAGGGGAAGGACACTGAAGCTTTCTTT.

This clone was counted once. This chain joins TRBV18 and TRBJ2-3; D is perhaps TRBD2 (5 bases). The CDR3 contains 18 residues. The ends were cut back, 2 bases at V and 2 bases at J, with 20 bases in the middle. Germline V gives CDR1 KGHSH, CDR2 LQKENI. The CDR3: CASSPTPLSSAVTDTQYF. Written as DNA, the CDR3 is TGTGCCAGCTCACCAACGCCCCTCTCCTCAGCGGTCACAGATACGCAGTATTTT.

V is TRBV7-9 and J is TRBJ1-4, with 7 bases aligning to TRBD1. Germline V gene sequence: CDR1 SEHNR, CDR2 FQNEAQ (reference sequence). The junction had 6 bases not matched to a gene; V was cut back by 0 bases and J by 11 bases. This CDR3 region has 14 residues. This CDR3 reads CASSLAQGVRKLFF. The CDR3 region has the DNA TGTGCCAGCAGCTTAGCCCAGGGGGTCAGGAAACTGTTTTTT.

The V gene is TRBV4-3, the J gene TRBJ1-2; D unresolved. There are 17 residues in the CDR3. Trimming cost V 3 bases and J 0 bases, with 17 bases left between them. From germline, CDR1 is LGHNA and CDR2 YSLEER. CDR3: CASSQTWQVQANYGYTF. The CDR3 DNA follows: TGCGCCAGCAGCCAGACGTGGCAGGTTCAGGCTAACTATGGCTACACCTTC.

This rearrangement joins TRBV7-2 to TRBJ2-1, with TRBD2 matching 14 bases. CDR3 length equals 16 residues. V was clipped by 1 base and J by 11 bases; unmatched bases: 7. Germline V lookup: CDR1 SGHTA, CDR2 FQGNSA. CDR3 region: CASSLVQGLAGGKQFF. CDR3 coding DNA: TGTGCCAGCAGCTTAGTCCAAGGACTAGCGGGGGGCAAGCAGTTCTTC.